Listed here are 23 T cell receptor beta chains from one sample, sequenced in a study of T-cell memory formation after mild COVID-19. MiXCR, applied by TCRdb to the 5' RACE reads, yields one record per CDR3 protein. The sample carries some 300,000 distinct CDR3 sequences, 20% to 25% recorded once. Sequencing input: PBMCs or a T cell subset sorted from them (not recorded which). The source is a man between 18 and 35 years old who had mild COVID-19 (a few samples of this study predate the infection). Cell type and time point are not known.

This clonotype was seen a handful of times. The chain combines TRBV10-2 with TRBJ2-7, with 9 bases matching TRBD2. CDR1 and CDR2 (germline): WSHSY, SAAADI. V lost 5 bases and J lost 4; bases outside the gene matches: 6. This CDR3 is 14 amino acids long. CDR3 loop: CASSPGTSMYEQYV. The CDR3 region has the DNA TGCGCCAGCAGTCCCGGGACTAGCATGTACGAGCAGTACGTC.

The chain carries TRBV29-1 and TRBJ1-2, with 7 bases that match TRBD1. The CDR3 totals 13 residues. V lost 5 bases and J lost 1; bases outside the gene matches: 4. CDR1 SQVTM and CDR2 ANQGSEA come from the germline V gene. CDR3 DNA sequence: TGCAGCGTTTTAACAGGGGATAACTATGGCTACACCTTC. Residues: CSVLTGDNYGYTF.

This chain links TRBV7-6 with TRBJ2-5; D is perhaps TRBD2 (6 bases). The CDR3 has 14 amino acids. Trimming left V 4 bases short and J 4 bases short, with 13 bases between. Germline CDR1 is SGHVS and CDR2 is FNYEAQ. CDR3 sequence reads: CASSSRGAPETQYF. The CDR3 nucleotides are TGTGCCAGCAGCTCCCGCGGGGCCCCAGAGACCCAGTACTTC. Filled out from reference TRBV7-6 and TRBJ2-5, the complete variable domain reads GAGVSQSPRYKVTKRGQDVALRCDPISGHVSLYWYRQALGQGPEFLTYFNYEAQQDKSGLPNDRFSAERPEGSISTLTIQRTEQRDSAMYRCASSSRGAPETQYFGPGTRLLVL.

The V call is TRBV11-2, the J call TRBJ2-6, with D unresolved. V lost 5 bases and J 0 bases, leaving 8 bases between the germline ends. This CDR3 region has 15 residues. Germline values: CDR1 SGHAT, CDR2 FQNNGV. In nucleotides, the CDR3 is TGTGCCAGCAGCCAAGCCCGCTCTGGGGCCAACGTCCTGACTTTC. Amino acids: CASSQARSGANVLTF.

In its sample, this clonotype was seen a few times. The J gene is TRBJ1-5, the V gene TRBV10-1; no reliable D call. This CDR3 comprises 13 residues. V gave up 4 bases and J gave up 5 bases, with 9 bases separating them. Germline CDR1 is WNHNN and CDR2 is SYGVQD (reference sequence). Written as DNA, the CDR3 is TGCGCCAGCAGTGCCAGCGTTGATCAGCCCCAGCATTTT. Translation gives CASSASVDQPQHF.

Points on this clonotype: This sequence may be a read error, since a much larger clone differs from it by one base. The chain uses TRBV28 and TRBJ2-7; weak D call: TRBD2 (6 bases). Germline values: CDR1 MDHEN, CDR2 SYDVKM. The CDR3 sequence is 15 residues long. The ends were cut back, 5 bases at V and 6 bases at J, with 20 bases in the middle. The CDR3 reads CASSRLAWGPGEQYV. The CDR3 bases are TGTGCCAGCAGTCGTCTAGCGTGGGGTCCCGGCGAGCAGTACGTC.

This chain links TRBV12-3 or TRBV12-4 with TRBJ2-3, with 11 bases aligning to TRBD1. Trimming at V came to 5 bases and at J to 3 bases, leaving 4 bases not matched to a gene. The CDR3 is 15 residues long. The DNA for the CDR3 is TGTGCCAGCAGTCAGGGACAGGGGGGGACAGATACGCAGTATTTT. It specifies CASSQGQGGTDTQYF.

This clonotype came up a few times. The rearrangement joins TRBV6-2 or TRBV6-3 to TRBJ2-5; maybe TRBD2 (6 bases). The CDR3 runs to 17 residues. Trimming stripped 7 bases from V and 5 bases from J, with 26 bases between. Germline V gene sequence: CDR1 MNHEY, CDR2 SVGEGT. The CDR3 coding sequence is TGTGCCAGCACTACGCCACATCTAGCGACGCTAGGGGAGACCCAGTACTTC. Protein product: CASTTPHLATLGETQYF.

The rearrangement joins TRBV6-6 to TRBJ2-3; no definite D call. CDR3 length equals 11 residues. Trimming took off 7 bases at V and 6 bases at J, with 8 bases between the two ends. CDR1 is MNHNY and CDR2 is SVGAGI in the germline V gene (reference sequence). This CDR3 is CASTEGDTQYF. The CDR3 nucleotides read TGTGCCAGCACTGAAGGGGATACGCAGTATTTT.

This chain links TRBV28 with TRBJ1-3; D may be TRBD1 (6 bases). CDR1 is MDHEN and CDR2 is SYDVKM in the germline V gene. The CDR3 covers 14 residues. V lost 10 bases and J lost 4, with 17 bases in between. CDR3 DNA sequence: TGTGCCACTACAGACAGGAGATCCGGAAACACCATATATTTT. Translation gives CATTDRRSGNTIYF.

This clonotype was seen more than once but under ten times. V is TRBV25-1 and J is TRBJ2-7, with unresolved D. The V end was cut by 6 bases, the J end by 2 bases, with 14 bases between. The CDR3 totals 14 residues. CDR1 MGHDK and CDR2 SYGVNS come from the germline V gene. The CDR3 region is CASSEAPNPYEQYV. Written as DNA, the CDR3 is TGTGCCAGCAGCGAGGCCCCAAACCCCTACGAGCAGTACGTC.

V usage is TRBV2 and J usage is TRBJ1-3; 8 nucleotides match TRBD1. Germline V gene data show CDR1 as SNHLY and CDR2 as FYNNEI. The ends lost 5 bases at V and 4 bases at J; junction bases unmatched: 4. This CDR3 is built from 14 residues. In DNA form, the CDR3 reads TGTGCCAGCAGTAGGACAGGGAACGGAAACACCATATATTTT. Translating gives CASSRTGNGNTIYF. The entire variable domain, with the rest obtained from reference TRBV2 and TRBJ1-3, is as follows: EPEVTQTPSHQVTQMGQEVILRCVPISNHLYFYWYRQILGQKVEFLVSFYNNEISEKSEIFDDQFSVERPDGSNFTLKIRSTKLEDSAMYFCASSRTGNGNTIYFGEGSWLTVV.

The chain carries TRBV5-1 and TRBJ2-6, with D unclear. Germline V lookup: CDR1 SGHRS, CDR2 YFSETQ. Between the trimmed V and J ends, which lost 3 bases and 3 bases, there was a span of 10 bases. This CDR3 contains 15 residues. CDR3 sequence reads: CASSYDNLGANVLTF. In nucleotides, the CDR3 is TGCGCCAGCAGCTACGACAACCTTGGGGCCAACGTCCTGACTTTC. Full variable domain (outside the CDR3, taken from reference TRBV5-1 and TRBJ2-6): KAGVTQTPRYLIKTRGQQVTLSCSPISGHRSVSWYQQTPGQGLQFLFEYFSETQRNKGNFPGRFSGRQFSNSRSEMNVSTLELGDSALYLCASSYDNLGANVLTFGAGSRLTVL.

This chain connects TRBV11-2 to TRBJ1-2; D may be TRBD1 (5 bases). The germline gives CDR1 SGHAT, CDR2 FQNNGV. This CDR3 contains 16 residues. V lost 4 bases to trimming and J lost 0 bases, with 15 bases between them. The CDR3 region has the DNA TGTGCCAGCAGCTCCCCCCCCAGGGCGCCTAACTATGGCTACACCTTC. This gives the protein CASSSPPRAPNYGYTF.

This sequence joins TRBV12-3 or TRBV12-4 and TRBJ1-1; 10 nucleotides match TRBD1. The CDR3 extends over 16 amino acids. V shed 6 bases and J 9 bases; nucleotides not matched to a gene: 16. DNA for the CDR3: TGTGCCAGCAGCAGCAAGGGGGGACAGGGGCCTTCGAAAGCTTTCTTT. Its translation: CASSSKGGQGPSKAFF.

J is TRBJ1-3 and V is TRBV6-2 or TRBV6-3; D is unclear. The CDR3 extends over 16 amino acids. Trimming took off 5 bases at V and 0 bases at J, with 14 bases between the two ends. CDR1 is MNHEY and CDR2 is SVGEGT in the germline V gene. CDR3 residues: CASSTGSTSSGNTIYF. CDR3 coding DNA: TGTGCCAGCAGTACCGGATCGACCTCCTCTGGAAACACCATATATTTT.

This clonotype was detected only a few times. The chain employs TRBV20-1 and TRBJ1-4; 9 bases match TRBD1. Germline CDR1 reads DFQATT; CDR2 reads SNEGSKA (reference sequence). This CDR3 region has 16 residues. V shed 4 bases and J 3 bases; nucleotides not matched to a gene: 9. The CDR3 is CSATLQQGAANEKLFF. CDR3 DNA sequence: TGCAGTGCTACACTTCAACAGGGGGCAGCTAATGAAAAACTGTTTTTT.

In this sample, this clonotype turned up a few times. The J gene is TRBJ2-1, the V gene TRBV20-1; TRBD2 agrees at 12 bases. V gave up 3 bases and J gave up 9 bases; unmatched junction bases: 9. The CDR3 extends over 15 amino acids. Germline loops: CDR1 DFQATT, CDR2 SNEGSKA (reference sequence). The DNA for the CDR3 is TGCAGTGCTAGTCTGGCTAGCGGGGGGGCCGCTGAGCAGTTCTTC. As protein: CSASLASGGAAEQFF.

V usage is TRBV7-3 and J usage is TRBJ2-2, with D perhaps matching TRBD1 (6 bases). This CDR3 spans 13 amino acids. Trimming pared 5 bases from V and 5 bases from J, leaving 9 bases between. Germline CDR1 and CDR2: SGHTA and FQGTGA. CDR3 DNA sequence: TGTGCCAGCAGCCGTGGACAGACCGGGGAGCTGTTTTTT. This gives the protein CASSRGQTGELFF.

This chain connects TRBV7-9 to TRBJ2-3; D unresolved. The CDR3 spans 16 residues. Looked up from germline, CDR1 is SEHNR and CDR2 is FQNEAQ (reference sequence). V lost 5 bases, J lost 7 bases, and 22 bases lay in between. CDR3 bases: TGTGCCAGCAGCACCACATCAGGTCAGCTCATTCATACGCAGTATTTT. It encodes CASSTTSGQLIHTQYF. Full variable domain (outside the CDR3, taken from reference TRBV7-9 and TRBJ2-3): DTGVSQNPRHKITKRGQNVTFRCDPISEHNRLYWYRQTLGQGPEFLTYFQNEAQLEKSRLLSDRFSAERPKGSFSTLEIQRTEQGDSAMYLCASSTTSGQLIHTQYFGPGTRLTVL.

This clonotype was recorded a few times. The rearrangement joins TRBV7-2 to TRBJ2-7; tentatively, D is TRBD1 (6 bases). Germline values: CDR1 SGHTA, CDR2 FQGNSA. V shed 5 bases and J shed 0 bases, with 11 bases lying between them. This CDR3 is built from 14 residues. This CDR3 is CASSQTGSSYEQYF. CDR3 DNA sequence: TGTGCCAGCAGCCAGACAGGAAGCTCCTACGAGCAGTACTTC.

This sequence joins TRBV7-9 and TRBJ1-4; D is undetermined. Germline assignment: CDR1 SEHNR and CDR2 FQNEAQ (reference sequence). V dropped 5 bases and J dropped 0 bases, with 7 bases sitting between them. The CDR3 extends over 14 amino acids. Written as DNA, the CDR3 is TGTGCCAGCAGCCCCATGCCAACTAATGAAAAACTGTTTTTT. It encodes CASSPMPTNEKLFF.

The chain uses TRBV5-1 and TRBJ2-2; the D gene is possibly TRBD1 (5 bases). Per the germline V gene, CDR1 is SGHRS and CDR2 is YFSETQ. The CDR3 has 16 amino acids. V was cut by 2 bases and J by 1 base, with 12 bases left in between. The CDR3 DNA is TGCGCCAGCAGCTTCGAACCTCAGGGGAACACCGGGGAGCTGTTTTTT. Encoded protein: CASSFEPQGNTGELFF.